This T cell receptor beta chain was captured in a study of blood T cell repertoires in COVID-19. In the original workflow: Cell counts per sample came from amplifying reference gene primers. Sequencing used immunoSEQ multiplex PCR; TCRdb keeps in-frame clones, though not all of them. V, J and clone size reflect that table, while D and trimming were determined from the DNA. The data show about 310,000 clones, with approximately 88% seen just once and 4.5% to 6.5% held by the top ten. The CDR3 totals 16 residues. The germline CDR1 and CDR2 sequences are SEHNR and FQNEAQ (reference sequence). Trimming pared 4 bases from V and 2 bases from J, leaving 14 bases between. Recruitment covered under 25 US areas and drew participants whose ages spanned roughly 18 to 90 years. Clinical histories supplied by participants themselves formed the basis of cohort assignment.

This receptor was taken from a man aged 55 to 70 who had recovered from COVID-19. This sequence joins TRBV7-9 and TRBJ1-4; D not resolved. Sequencing was performed on PBMCs or T cells enriched from blood (not recorded which). The CDR3 loop reads CASSSQTPGTNEKLFF. CDR3 DNA: TGTGCCAGCAGCTCCCAAACCCCGGGGACTAATGAAAAACTGTTTTTT.